This T cell receptor beta chain was sequenced for a study of neurological immune-mediated disorders. Study results and limitations: Among expanded clones, no CDR3 amino acid sequences were shared across subjects, a pattern suggesting private repertoires in all groups. As far as clinical or MRI features were concerned, none was associated with the multiple sclerosis repertoire cluster. When repertoires were grouped phylogenetically, those of 18 of 34 multiple sclerosis patients fell into one related-CDR3 cluster, a possible signature.

The CDR3 has 15 residues. Germline CDR1 reads SGHRS; CDR2 reads YFSETQ. V was cut by 2 bases and J by 3 bases, with 15 bases left in between. A single record per CDR3 protein comes from TCRdb applying MiXCR to the 5' RACE reads. The sample records approximately 59,000 distinct CDR3 sequences, roughly 4.9% being singletons. The unsorted libraries were produced from 2 million PBMCs held at -80 C. This clonotype was seen repeatedly, ten times or more. Its antigen is still unknown. The TCR was taken from a human donor with multiple sclerosis. The donor label of this sample is uncertain. The rearrangement links TRBV5-1 to TRBJ2-7; D tentatively fits TRBD1 or TRBD2 (5 bases each). The sample consisted of PBMCs. CDR3 DNA: TGCGCCAGCAGCTTTCCCGCGATGGGGGTCTACGAGCAGTACTTC. This gives the protein CASSFPAMGVYEQYF.